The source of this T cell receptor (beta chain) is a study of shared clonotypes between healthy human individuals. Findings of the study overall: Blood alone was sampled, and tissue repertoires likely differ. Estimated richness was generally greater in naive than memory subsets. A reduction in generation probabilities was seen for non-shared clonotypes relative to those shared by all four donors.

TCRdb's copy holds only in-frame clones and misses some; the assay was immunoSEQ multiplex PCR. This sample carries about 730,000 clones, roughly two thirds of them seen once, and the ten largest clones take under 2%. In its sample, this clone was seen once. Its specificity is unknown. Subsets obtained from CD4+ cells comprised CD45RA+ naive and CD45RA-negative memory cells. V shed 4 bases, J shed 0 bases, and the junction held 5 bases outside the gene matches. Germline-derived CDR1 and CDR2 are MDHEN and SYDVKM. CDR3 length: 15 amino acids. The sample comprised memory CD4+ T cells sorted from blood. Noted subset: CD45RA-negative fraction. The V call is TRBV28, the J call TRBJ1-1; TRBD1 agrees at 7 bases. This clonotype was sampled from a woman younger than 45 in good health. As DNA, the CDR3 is TGTGCCAGCAGTTCCGCGGACAGGATGAACACTGAAGCTTTCTTT. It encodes CASSSADRMNTEAFF.